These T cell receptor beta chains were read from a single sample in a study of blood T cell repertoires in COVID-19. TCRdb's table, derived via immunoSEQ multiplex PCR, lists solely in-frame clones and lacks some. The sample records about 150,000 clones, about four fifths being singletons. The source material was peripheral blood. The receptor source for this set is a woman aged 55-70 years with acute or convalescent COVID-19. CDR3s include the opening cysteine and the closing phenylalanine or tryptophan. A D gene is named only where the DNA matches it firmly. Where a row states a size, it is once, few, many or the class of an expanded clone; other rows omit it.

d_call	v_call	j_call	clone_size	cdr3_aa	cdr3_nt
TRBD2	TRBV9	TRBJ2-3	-	CASSVASGVDTQYF	TGTGCCAGCAGCGTCGCCAGCGGGGTGGATACGCAGTATTTT
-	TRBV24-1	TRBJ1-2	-	CATGMGSYGYTF	TGTGCCACCGGCATGGGCAGCTATGGCTACACCTTC
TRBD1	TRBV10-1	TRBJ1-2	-	CASSETPGQGGYTF	TGCGCCAGCAGTGAAACCCCGGGACAGGGAGGCTACACCTTC
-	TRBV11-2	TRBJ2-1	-	CASREGDANEQFF	TGTGCCAGCAGGGAGGGTGACGCGAATGAGCAGTTCTTC
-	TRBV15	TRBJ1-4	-	CATSRTGTEGEKLFF	TGTGCCACCAGCAGAACTGGGACGGAGGGGGAAAAACTGTTTTTT
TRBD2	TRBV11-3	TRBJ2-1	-	CASSLDHRVAGGSNEQFF	TGTGCCAGCAGCTTAGATCACCGGGTAGCGGGGGGCTCGAATGAGCAGTTCTTC
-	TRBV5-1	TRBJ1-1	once	CASSLAWATQMNTEAFF	TGCGCCAGCAGCTTGGCCTGGGCTACCCAAATGAACACTGAAGCTTTCTTT
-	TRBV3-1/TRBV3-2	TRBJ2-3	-	CASSQDLAADTQYF	TGTGCCAGCAGCCAGGATTTAGCGGCAGATACGCAGTATTTT
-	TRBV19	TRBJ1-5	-	CASRDLGRPNQPQHF	TGTGCCAGTAGGGATCTGGGGCGGCCCAATCAGCCCCAGCATTTT
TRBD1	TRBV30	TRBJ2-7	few	CAWNGRQGSGEQYF	TGTGCCTGGAATGGGCGACAGGGAAGTGGCGAGCAGTACTTC